This is a list of T cell receptor beta chains from one sample in a study of CD4 T cells in relation to SARS-CoV-2 and coronaviruses. Antigens of these TCRs are unknown. The table came from immunoSEQ multiplex PCR; TCRdb's copy has only in-frame clones and leaves some out. The sample includes about 37,000 clones, approximately 77% of them seen just once. The sample taken for sequencing was naive CD4+ T cells from PBMCs, cultured in vitro. The source is an adult with COVID-19. CDR3s include the opening cysteine and the closing phenylalanine or tryptophan. D genes are given only for firm matches. The size of a clone is reported for some rows only, either as once, few or many, or as a class for expanded clones.

>NA|NA|TRBV29-1|TRBJ1-3|14
TGCAGCACTTGGAGTATGAACTCTGGAAACACCATATATTTT
CSTWSMNSGNTIYF
>NA|NA|TRBV7-2|TRBJ2-7|15
TGTGCCAGCAGCTTAGCCCGGGAGACCCCCTACGAGCAGTACTTC
CASSLARETPYEQYF
>NA|NA|TRBV5-4|TRBJ2-3|14
TGTGCCAGCAGCTTTGACAGGTACACAGATACGCAGTATTTT
CASSFDRYTDTQYF
>TRBD1|few|TRBV2|TRBJ2-7|13
TGTGCCAGCAGCCTCGGACAGGGCAACGAGCAGTACTTC
CASSLGQGNEQYF
>TRBD2|NA|TRBV7-2|TRBJ2-1|18
TGTGCCAGCAGCTTAGTGTGGCAACTAGCGGGTCCCTACAATGAGCAGTTCTTC
CASSLVWQLAGPYNEQFF
>NA|NA|TRBV4-2|TRBJ2-7|16
TGTGCCAGCAGCCAAGTTGGGCCCGAACCCTACTACGAGCAGTACTTC
CASSQVGPEPYYEQYF
>NA|once|TRBV5-5|TRBJ2-1|14
TGTGCCAGCAGCCCGATTGTATCCTACAATGAGCAGTTCTTC
CASSPIVSYNEQFF
>TRBD2|NA|TRBV18|TRBJ2-5|14
TGTGCCAGCTCGCTGGGACTAGCTGCAGAGACCCAGTACTTC
CASSLGLAAETQYF
>NA|NA|TRBV3-1/TRBV3-2|TRBJ1-3|15
TGTGCCAGCATGACAGGAACCCACTCTGGAAACACCATATATTTT
CASMTGTHSGNTIYF
>NA|NA|TRBV4-1|TRBJ1-6|15
TGCGCCAGCAGCCAAGGCAAAGGGGCTTATTCACCCCTCCACTTT
CASSQGKGAYSPLHF
>NA|NA|TRBV19|TRBJ1-5|15
TGTGCCAGTAGTATACAGGGGCAGGGGCGTCAGCCCCAGCATTTT
CASSIQGQGRQPQHF
>NA|NA|TRBV6-6|TRBJ2-7|15
TGTGCCAGCAGTAGAGAGGTACCCCTTTCGGGAGAGCAGTACTTC
CASSREVPLSGEQYF
>TRBD1|NA|TRBV18|TRBJ1-2|16
TGTGCCAGCTCACCGAGCCAGGGGGAGGGCCTCTATGGCTACACCTTC
CASSPSQGEGLYGYTF
>TRBD2|NA|TRBV6-4|TRBJ2-1|15
TGTGCCAGCAGTGCTGTGGGGGAGGGCCCAGGGGAGCAGTTCTTC
CASSAVGEGPGEQFF
>TRBD1|NA|TRBV19|TRBJ1-2|14
TGTGCCAGTAGATACCCGGGACAGGGGCTTTTCTACACCTTC
CASRYPGQGLFYTF
>TRBD2|NA|TRBV6-2/TRBV6-3|TRBJ2-7|15
TGTGCCACCACCCCGGGACTAGCGGGAGTTTACGAGCAGTACTTC
CATTPGLAGVYEQYF
>NA|NA|TRBV14|TRBJ1-1|14
TGTGCCAGCAGCCAGTATATGGACAGTACTGAAGCTTTCTTT
CASSQYMDSTEAFF
>NA|NA|TRBV28|TRBJ2-3|16
TGTGCCAGCAGCCCAACTCACGCGACTGGGACAGATACGCAGTATTTT
CASSPTHATGTDTQYF
>NA|NA|TRBV7-9|TRBJ2-1|17
TGTGCCAGCAGCTATCGATCGCGAAACTCGGGGAACAATGAGCAGTTCTTC
CASSYRSRNSGNNEQFF
>TRBD2|NA|TRBV3-1/TRBV3-2|TRBJ2-3|16
TGTGCCAGCAGCGACGGTCCAGCGGGAGTGGGAGATACGCAGTATTTT
CASSDGPAGVGDTQYF
>NA|NA|TRBV27|TRBJ1-4|18
TGTGCCAGCAGTTTATCGGAAAAAAACAGGAGAACGAATGAAAAACTGTTTTTT
CASSLSEKNRRTNEKLFF
>TRBD2|NA|TRBV3-1/TRBV3-2|TRBJ2-3|13
TGTGCCAGCAGCGGTCTAGCGGGAAATACGCAGTATTTT
CASSGLAGNTQYF
>NA|NA|TRBV27|TRBJ2-2|14
TGTGCCAGCAGTTCAGCTGGGTTGTCCGGGGAGCTGTTTTTT
CASSSAGLSGELFF
>NA|NA|TRBV10-3|TRBJ1-2|16
TGTGCCATCAACACGAACCGGAGGGGACGAAACTATGGCTACACCTTC
CAINTNRRGRNYGYTF
>TRBD2|NA|TRBV5-8|TRBJ2-3|15
TGTGCCAGCAGCCGGGGCGGGAGGGGCGCAGATACGCAGTATTTT
CASSRGGRGADTQYF
>NA|NA|TRBV27|TRBJ2-7|14
TGTGCCAGCAGTAAGTTTTGGCCGAACTACGAGCAGTACTTC
CASSKFWPNYEQYF
>NA|NA|TRBV7-2|TRBJ2-7|10
TGTGCCAGAAATACCTACGAGCAGTACTTC
CARNTYEQYF
>TRBD2|NA|TRBV28|TRBJ2-1|14
TGTGCCAGCAGTCGATCCGGGACTAGGAGGGAGCAGTTCTTC
CASSRSGTRREQFF
>NA|NA|TRBV5-1|TRBJ2-3|15
TGCGCCAGCAGCTCTGCTGTAGGTCTGGCAGATACGCAGTATTTT
CASSSAVGLADTQYF
>NA|NA|TRBV19|TRBJ2-3|14
TGTGCCAGTAATGGGAGGGGGCTTATAGATACGCAGTATTTT
CASNGRGLIDTQYF
>NA|NA|TRBV7-9|TRBJ2-3|15
TGTGCCAGCAGCATGGGACGGACTAACACAGATACGCAGTATTTT
CASSMGRTNTDTQYF
>NA|NA|TRBV14|TRBJ1-2|13
TGTGCCAGCAGCCATGAGACAGCCTATGGCTACACCTTC
CASSHETAYGYTF
>NA|NA|TRBV28|TRBJ2-3|16
TGTGCCAGCAGTGGGGGGCCGGGGAGGTTATCAGATACGCAGTATTTT
CASSGGPGRLSDTQYF
>TRBD2|NA|TRBV28|TRBJ2-2|18
TGTGCCAGCAGTTCTGGCGGGAGGGCCCGTACCGACACCGGGGAGCTGTTTTTT
CASSSGGRARTDTGELFF
>NA|NA|TRBV5-1|TRBJ2-1|15
TGCGCCAGCAGCTTTCTAGCGCCTAGTTACAATGAGCAGTTCTTC
CASSFLAPSYNEQFF
>NA|NA|TRBV7-2|TRBJ2-1|15
TGTGCCAGCAGCTTAGGTCTAGCGCCTTACAATGAGCAGTTCTTC
CASSLGLAPYNEQFF
>NA|NA|TRBV7-9|TRBJ1-2|17
TGTGCCAGCAGCCGCCGGGGAGGGTACACCAGAGGCTATGGCTACACCTTC
CASSRRGGYTRGYGYTF
>TRBD2|NA|TRBV5-4|TRBJ2-1|16
TGTGCCAGCAGCCCGTGGGCTAGCGGGGAATCCGGTGAGCAGTTCTTC
CASSPWASGESGEQFF
>TRBD1|NA|TRBV28|TRBJ2-6|16
TGTGCCAGCAGTTTGACAGGGCTTTCTGGGGCCAACGTCCTGACTTTC
CASSLTGLSGANVLTF
>TRBD2|NA|TRBV2|TRBJ2-1|17
TGTGCCAGCAGCACAGGGACTAGCGGGGTCTCCTACAATGAGCAGTTCTTC
CASSTGTSGVSYNEQFF
>TRBD2|few|TRBV11-2|TRBJ2-7|16
TGTGCCAGCAGCGGCAGGGGACTAGCGGGAGGGTACGAGCAGTACTTC
CASSGRGLAGGYEQYF
>TRBD2|NA|TRBV7-8|TRBJ2-1|15
TGTGCCAGCAGCTTAAACTTGGGAGCGGGGAATGAGCAGTTCTTC
CASSLNLGAGNEQFF
>NA|NA|TRBV28|TRBJ2-7|15
TGTGCCAGCAGTTCGCGGGGTCGGCCCCCCTACGAGCAGTACTTC
CASSSRGRPPYEQYF
>NA|NA|TRBV3-1/TRBV3-2|TRBJ2-3|15
TGTGCCAGCAGCCGGGGAACAGGGCGGACAGATACGCAGTATTTT
CASSRGTGRTDTQYF
>TRBD2|NA|TRBV14|TRBJ2-7|17
TGTGCCAGCAGCCACGCACCTGGCGGGGGGAGCTCCTACGAGCAGTACTTC
CASSHAPGGGSSYEQYF
>TRBD1|NA|TRBV19|TRBJ2-4|16
TGTGCCAGTAGTTCCCCGGCCCTGACAGGGTCGGACATTCAGTACTTC
CASSSPALTGSDIQYF
>TRBD2|NA|TRBV28|TRBJ2-3|18
TGTGCCAGCAGTCTCCTAGGGGCTAGCGGGTATAGCACAGATACGCAGTATTTT
CASSLLGASGYSTDTQYF
>TRBD2|NA|TRBV7-3|TRBJ2-3|18
TGTGCCAGCAGCGATCAAAAACTAGCGGGAGGTATCACAGATACGCAGTATTTT
CASSDQKLAGGITDTQYF
>TRBD2|NA|TRBV11-3|TRBJ2-5|18
TGTGCCAGCAGCTTACGGAGGACTAGCGGGAGGTTCGGGAAGACCCAGTACTTC
CASSLRRTSGRFGKTQYF
>NA|NA|TRBV18|TRBJ2-7|13
TGTGCCAGCTCACTGGACAAGAAATACGAGCAGTACTTC
CASSLDKKYEQYF
>TRBD2|NA|TRBV30|TRBJ2-2|14
TGTGCCTGGGCCCTAGCGGGAGTGACCGGGGAGCTGTTTTTT
CAWALAGVTGELFF
>NA|NA|TRBV6-5|TRBJ1-5|15
TGTGCCAGCAGCTCAGGGTTACCTAGCAATCAGCCCCAGCATTTT
CASSSGLPSNQPQHF
>NA|NA|TRBV7-9|TRBJ1-1|13
TGTGCCAGCAGCCCAGGAGGGAACACTGAAGCTTTCTTT
CASSPGGNTEAFF
>NA|NA|TRBV5-4|TRBJ2-7|16
TGTGCCAGCAGCCACGGCCGGGACAATATCATCTACGAGCAGTACTTC
CASSHGRDNIIYEQYF
>NA|NA|TRBV29-1|TRBJ2-2|14
TGCAGCGTTGAAGGGGGGCTTAACACCGGGGAGCTGTTTTTT
CSVEGGLNTGELFF
>NA|NA|TRBV27|TRBJ2-5|15
TGTGCCAGCAGTTATCTGTCTACTAGGCAAGAGACCCAGTACTTC
CASSYLSTRQETQYF
>NA|few|TRBV30|TRBJ1-1|11
TGTGCCTGGGAGGGGAACACTGAAGCTTTCTTT
CAWEGNTEAFF